This is a list of T cell receptor beta chains from one sample in a study of cytomegalovirus exposure and HLA in healthy donors. Here immunoSEQ multiplex PCR was the method, and the copy in TCRdb shows in-frame clones only, minus some. The sample has about 64,000 clones, roughly 89% seen once; the top ten hold around 1.5%. What was sequenced was PBMCs. The receptors were gathered from a woman aged 18-29 years in good health and CMV-seronegative. Both conserved end residues are part of each CDR3. The order of the fields is CDR3 DNA, CDR3 protein, D gene, J gene, clone size, V gene. The D gene is left open where the match is weak. Size values are once, few and many counts, or a class for expanded clones, and some rows have none.

TGCGCCGACACGCTCGGGACTAGCGGGAGGGCGGACACCGGGGAGCTGTTTTTT	CADTLGTSGRADTGELFF	TRBD2	TRBJ2-2	.	TRBV4-1
TGTGCCAGCTCACCCGGGACACAGGAAGAGACCCAGTACTTC	CASSPGTQEETQYF	.	TRBJ2-5	few	TRBV18
TGTGCCAGCAGCGTCCATGGGGACAGGGAATCCGAGCAGTACTTC	CASSVHGDRESEQYF	TRBD1	TRBJ2-7	.	TRBV9
TGTGCCAGCAGCTTAGATCTTATCTCCTACGAGCAGTACTTC	CASSLDLISYEQYF	.	TRBJ2-7	.	TRBV7-9
TGTGCCAGCAGCTTGGACAAGGGGCGCGCGAACACCGGGGAGCTGTTTTTT	CASSLDKGRANTGELFF	.	TRBJ2-2	.	TRBV5-4
TGTGCCAGCAGCTTCAGGGCTTCCGAAAAACTGTTTTTT	CASSFRASEKLFF	.	TRBJ1-4	.	TRBV11-3
TGTGCCAGTAGTATTTCGGGGGCACCTAGCGGGAGTCGCGCAGATACGCAGTATTTT	CASSISGAPSGSRADTQYF	TRBD2	TRBJ2-3	.	TRBV19
TGTGCCAGTAGTCGAGGTCCCGGGGAGCTGTTTTTT	CASSRGPGELFF	.	TRBJ2-2	.	TRBV19
TGTGCCAGCAGTGATAGACTAGCGGGAGATGAAGAGATCCAGTACTTC	CASSDRLAGDEEIQYF	TRBD2	TRBJ2-5	.	TRBV2
TGTGCCTGGTCCCATAGGGGTTTGTACAATGAGCAGTTCTTC	CAWSHRGLYNEQFF	.	TRBJ2-1	.	TRBV30
TGCGCCAGCAGCCAAGAAACTAGCGGGGGTTACAATGAGCAGTTCTTC	CASSQETSGGYNEQFF	TRBD2	TRBJ2-1	.	TRBV4-3
TGTGCCAGCAGTTCACCAGGTTTTCCCCAGTATTTT	CASSSPGFPQYF	.	TRBJ2-3	.	TRBV28
TGTGCCAGCAGCTTTAGGACAGGGGACGAGCAGTACTTC	CASSFRTGDEQYF	TRBD1	TRBJ2-7	once	TRBV6-1
TGTGCCAGCAGCGCCACAGGGGGCCATTCACCCCTCCACTTT	CASSATGGHSPLHF	TRBD1	TRBJ1-6	.	TRBV9
TGTGCCAGAAGCTTTACCGCCGGGGTAGCGGGGGTGCGAGAGCAGTACTTC	CARSFTAGVAGVREQYF	TRBD2	TRBJ2-7	.	TRBV5-3
TGTGCCAGCAGTTTATTTGTCAGATTTGGCCCCGGCTACACCTTC	CASSLFVRFGPGYTF	.	TRBJ1-2	.	TRBV28
TGTGCCATCAGTGAGCTAGACAGGGGCTCGTCTGGCTACACCTTC	CAISELDRGSSGYTF	TRBD1	TRBJ1-2	.	TRBV10-3
TGTGCCAGCAGCTTAGAGGGCAGGGCGGTTTGGGAGCAGTACTTC	CASSLEGRAVWEQYF	.	TRBJ2-7	.	TRBV13
TGTGCCAGCAGCGTAGAGGCAGGGCCCCACTACGAGCAGTACTTC	CASSVEAGPHYEQYF	.	TRBJ2-7	.	TRBV9
TGTGCCAGCAGCTTCGGCCGCCCGTCAGGGTTCGCGGGAAACACCATATATTTT	CASSFGRPSGFAGNTIYF	.	TRBJ1-3	few	TRBV7-9
TGTGCCAGCAGTTCCGAGGGACAGGGATATGAGCAGTTCTTC	CASSSEGQGYEQFF	TRBD1	TRBJ2-1	.	TRBV6-7
TGTGCCAGCAGCGCCGGAGGATGGGAGACCCAGTACTTC	CASSAGGWETQYF	.	TRBJ2-5	.	TRBV6-1
TGTGCTAGCAGCAACTATCGCGGGACCCAAGAGACCCAGTACTTC	CASSNYRGTQETQYF	.	TRBJ2-5	.	TRBV7-7
TGTGCCAGCAGTCGCCAGGATTCTGCCAAAAACATTCAGTACTTC	CASSRQDSAKNIQYF	.	TRBJ2-4	.	TRBV28
TGTGCCAGCAGCGCCTTATTAGGGGTTGGAAGCTACACCTTC	CASSALLGVGSYTF	.	TRBJ1-2	.	TRBV9
TGCGCCAGCAGCCAAGATCGGGCAGGGGGCTCCTACGAGCAGTACTTC	CASSQDRAGGSYEQYF	TRBD1	TRBJ2-7	once	TRBV4-3
TGTGCCACCCGCGGGGGCCGACTCACAGATACGCAGTATTTT	CATRGGRLTDTQYF	.	TRBJ2-3	.	TRBV6-5
TGTGCCTGGGGGATGACTAGCGGACAAGAGACCCAGTACTTC	CAWGMTSGQETQYF	TRBD2	TRBJ2-5	.	TRBV30
TGTGCCAGTGGTCCGTGGGGCGGCTACGAGCAGTACTTC	CASGPWGGYEQYF	.	TRBJ2-7	.	TRBV19
TGTGCCAGCAGTTTATCTCTCTACAGGGGGCCGTTTGAAAAACTGTTTTTT	CASSLSLYRGPFEKLFF	TRBD1	TRBJ1-4	.	TRBV27
TGCAGCGTACATCACAATGAGCAGTTCTTC	CSVHHNEQFF	.	TRBJ2-1	.	TRBV29-1
TGTGCCAGTACTATGGCTAGGCGGGATGAGCAGTTCTTC	CASTMARRDEQFF	.	TRBJ2-1	.	TRBV19
TGTGCCAGCAGCTTTTATAGGGGGGGACAGTTCTTC	CASSFYRGGQFF	.	TRBJ2-1	.	TRBV5-6
TGTGCCAGCACCCTACGACAGGGCCGTGGCTACACCTTC	CASTLRQGRGYTF	TRBD1	TRBJ1-2	few	TRBV6-1
TGTGCCTGGAGTGCAGATAGCGGGTCATACAATGAGCAGTTCTTC	CAWSADSGSYNEQFF	TRBD2	TRBJ2-1	.	TRBV30
TGTGCCAGTAGTATCCACGGGACAGGGGTAAAGAACACTGAAGCTTTCTTT	CASSIHGTGVKNTEAFF	TRBD1	TRBJ1-1	.	TRBV19
TGCGCCAGCAGTGACACCGGGACTAGCGGAGTCTTC	CASSDTGTSGVF	TRBD2	TRBJ2-7	.	TRBV10-2
TGTGCCAGCAGTTACGGCAGGGTGGAAGAGACCCAGTACTTC	CASSYGRVEETQYF	.	TRBJ2-5	.	TRBV28
TGTGCCAGCAGTTCCCAACTCGGGGGGATGAACACTGAAGCTTTCTTT	CASSSQLGGMNTEAFF	.	TRBJ1-1	.	TRBV27
TGTGCCAGCATTGGAGGGGCCAAAAACATTCAGTACTTC	CASIGGAKNIQYF	.	TRBJ2-4	.	TRBV2
TGTGCCACCAGCAGAGGTAGCGGGGGGGAAACCTACGAGCAGTACTTC	CATSRGSGGETYEQYF	TRBD2	TRBJ2-7	.	TRBV15
TGTGCCAGCAGCCAGGGGGGGACAGGGACAGAGACCCAGTACTTC	CASSQGGTGTETQYF	TRBD1	TRBJ2-5	.	TRBV4-2
TGTGCCAGCAGCCCGGGGACAGAGCAGTTCTTC	CASSPGTEQFF	.	TRBJ2-1	.	TRBV7-9
TGCGCCAGCAGCCAAGATGGACTCACGGTGTCGCCCTACGAGCAGTACTTC	CASSQDGLTVSPYEQYF	.	TRBJ2-7	.	TRBV4-1
TGTGCCAGCAGGAATCAGGGTTTTCAGTATTTT	CASRNQGFQYF	.	TRBJ2-3	.	TRBV6-1
TGTGCCAGCAGCGTATCCAGGGGGCACGATACGCAGTATTTT	CASSVSRGHDTQYF	TRBD1	TRBJ2-3	.	TRBV9
TGCGCCAGCAGCTTGGGTGCTATCACAGATACGCAGTATTTT	CASSLGAITDTQYF	.	TRBJ2-3	.	TRBV5-1
TGTGCCAGCAGCTCCCCCTGGCAGCGCCAGGGCTACACCTTC	CASSSPWQRQGYTF	.	TRBJ1-2	.	TRBV11-2
TGCGCCAGCAGCCAGGCCACTGGGGGGTCGGGGGAGCAGTTCTTC	CASSQATGGSGEQFF	.	TRBJ2-1	.	TRBV4-3
TGTGCCAGCAGCCCTTCATCTAGCGGGAGGCCTTGGAATGAGCAGTTCTTC	CASSPSSSGRPWNEQFF	TRBD2	TRBJ2-1	.	TRBV14